This TCR beta chain was sequenced for a study of patients and donors after allogeneic stem cell transplantation. TCRdb reprocessed the RT-PCR reads via MiXCR and lists one record per CDR3 protein. The sample has 410,000 or so distinct CDR3 sequences, under 20% seen once. CDR3 size: 15 residues. Trimming took 6 bases from V and 4 from J; bases not matched to a gene: 8. The sample holds many counts of this clonotype. The rearrangement links TRBV12-3 or TRBV12-4 to TRBJ1-5, with 8 positions matching TRBD1. The receptor comes from a human donor who was either an allogeneic HSCT recipient or a stem cell or donor lymphocyte infusion donor (not recorded which). It is not recorded whose cells these are; they may come from a transplant donor. What was sequenced was blood, either unsorted or a sorted T cell fraction (not recorded which). The CDR3 nucleotides are TGTGCCAGCAGGTTCTCAGGGGGCGAGAATCAGCCCCAGCATTTT. Its protein product is CASRFSGGENQPQHF.